These 32 T cell receptor beta chains share one sample of origin, sequenced in a study of blood T cells in healthy people across ages. The second PCR ran 7 to 11 cycles with a sample-barcoded 5' primer and J-beta primers. TCRdb re-called the 5' RACE reads through MiXCR, storing one row per CDR3 protein. The sample holds roughly 680,000 distinct CDR3 sequences, over 40% seen once. Sequenced sample: blood. Every receptor here comes from a woman older than 75 in good health.

The J gene is TRBJ2-1, the V gene TRBV28, with D possibly being TRBD2 (5 bases). CDR3 length: 16 residues. Germline assignment: CDR1 MDHEN and CDR2 SYDVKM. Trimming took off 8 bases at V and 4 bases at J, with 21 bases between the two ends. The CDR3 DNA reads TGTGCCAGCCCCCCCCGGGGAAGGATGCTTTACAATGAGCAGTTCTTC. It is translated as CASPPRGRMLYNEQFF.

This clonotype was detected many times. The CDR3 DNA sequence: TGCAGTGCTAGAGCACCTCGGGGGGGACTAGCGGGTTTTCTAGCCAAAAACATTCAGTACTTC. Protein sequence: CSARAPRGGLAGFLAKNIQYF. The chain couples TRBV20-1 to TRBJ2-4; the match to TRBD2 covers 12 bases. The junction had 16 bases not matched to a gene; V was cut back by 1 base and J by 0 bases. Per the germline V gene, CDR1 is DFQATT and CDR2 is SNEGSKA (reference sequence). The CDR3 sequence is 21 residues long.

This clonotype was seen ten or more times. The chain carries TRBV6-6 and TRBJ2-1; D unresolved. Trimming removed 2 bases from V and 6 bases from J, with 2 bases in between. There are 11 residues in the CDR3. CDR1 is MNHNY and CDR2 is SVGAGI in the germline V gene (reference sequence). CDR3 nucleotide sequence: TGTGCCAGCAGTTACGGCAATGAGCAGTTCTTC. Amino acids: CASSYGNEQFF.

This chain joins TRBV5-1 and TRBJ2-7, with 8 nucleotides matching TRBD1. The CDR3 runs to 15 residues. V gave up 0 bases and J gave up 6 bases; unmatched junction bases: 8. In germline, CDR1 is SGHRS, CDR2 YFSETQ. The CDR3 DNA reads TGCGCCAGCAGCTTGGCCTTTGGACAGGGTGGCGAGCAGTACTTC. It specifies CASSLAFGQGGEQYF.

V usage is TRBV19 and J usage is TRBJ1-1, with no clear D. The CDR3 extends over 14 amino acids. V lost 5 bases to trimming and J lost 3 bases, with 13 bases between them. The germline V gene encodes CDR1 LNHDA and CDR2 SQIVND (reference sequence). CDR3 loop: CASSFAGTYTEAFF. In DNA, the CDR3 is TGTGCCAGTAGTTTTGCCGGCACATACACTGAAGCTTTCTTT.

This clonotype was observed a few times. This could be a read error, since a much larger clone is one nucleotide away. The gene calls are TRBV5-1 and TRBJ2-5; D unclear. V was shortened by 4 bases and J by 11 bases, with 15 bases between the two germline ends. CDR1 and CDR2 from the germline V gene are SGHRS and YFSETQ. The CDR3 has 12 amino acids. CDR3 amino acids: CASSTSGNEQYF. The CDR3 DNA sequence: TGCGCCAGCAGCACTTCTGGCAATGAGCAGTACTTC.

The chain is built from TRBV21-1 and TRBJ1-6. TRBV21-1 is listed as a pseudogene. The length of the CDR3 is 13 residues. The CDR3 loop reads CASSQATDSPLHF. The CDR3 coding sequence is TGTGCCAGCAGCCAAGCTACGGATTCACCCCTCCACTTT.

V is TRBV18 and J is TRBJ2-5; tentative D call: TRBD1 (5 bases). The DNA end lines up better with TRBJ2-1; the J call may be wrong. Germline CDR1 reads KGHSH; CDR2 reads LQKENI. This CDR3 region has 16 residues. CDR3 bases: TGTGCCAGCTCTCCCACCGGACATCCGAACCAAGAGACCCAGTTCTTC. Its translation: CASSPTGHPNQETQFF.

V usage is TRBV9 and J usage is TRBJ2-3; 11 positions match TRBD2. From germline, CDR1 is SGDLS and CDR2 YYNGEE. After removal of 3 bases from V and 0 bases from J, the junction contained 6 bases not matched to a gene. This CDR3 spans 17 amino acids. CDR3: CASSAPGLAASTDTQYF. The CDR3 DNA sequence: TGTGCCAGCAGCGCCCCGGGACTAGCGGCTAGCACAGATACGCAGTATTTT.

This chain links TRBV20-1 with TRBJ1-5, with TRBD1 matching over 8 bases. J was trimmed by 5 bases and V by 4 bases; bases with no gene match: 7. Looked up from germline, CDR1 is DFQATT and CDR2 is SNEGSKA (reference sequence). The CDR3 is made up of 14 amino acids. The CDR3, as DNA: TGCAGTGCTACCCGGACAGGGACTGATCAGCCCCAGCATTTT. Translation: CSATRTGTDQPQHF.

The chain is built from TRBV28 and TRBJ2-2, with 10 bases identical to TRBD2. The V gene's germline CDR1 is MDHEN and CDR2 SYDVKM. Losses at the gene ends were 11 bases for V and 6 bases for J; bases not matched to a gene: 6. CDR3 length equals 13 residues. In DNA, the CDR3 is TGTGCCGGAGGGAGCGGGAGGGCCGGGGAGCTGTTTTTT. Translation gives CAGGSGRAGELFF.

The V call is TRBV10-3, the J call TRBJ2-1, with 8 bases matching TRBD1. The CDR3 extends over 15 amino acids. V shed 2 bases and J 7 bases; nucleotides not matched to a gene: 7. The germline V gene has CDR1 ENHRY and CDR2 SYGVKD. CDR3 sequence reads: CAISEPRTGRNEQFF. The CDR3 region has the DNA TGTGCCATCAGTGAGCCTAGGACAGGGAGAAATGAGCAGTTCTTC.

Turning to this clonotype: The junction and the germline gene differ at one end; a read error may be behind it. The chain recombines TRBV29-1 with TRBJ2-2; either TRBD1 or TRBD2 may fit D (5 bases each). Germline CDR1 is SQVTM and CDR2 is ANQGSEA. CDR3 length equals 14 residues. The CDR3 nucleotides read TGCAGCGTGGGACGGGGACCGAACGCCGGGGAGCTGTTTTTT. It specifies CSVGRGPNAGELFF.

This clonotype was found once. Compared with germline, one end of the junction differs, possibly owing to a read error. The V call is TRBV3-1, the J call TRBJ2-2; no definite D call. The CDR3 length is 12 residues. In germline, CDR1 is LGHDT, CDR2 YNNKEL (reference sequence). DNA of the CDR3: TGTGCCAGCAGCAAGAACGCCGGGGAGCTGTTTTTT. This sequence encodes CASSKNAGELFF.

The chain employs TRBV2 and TRBJ2-1, with D tentatively TRBD2 (6 bases). The DNA end is more similar to TRBJ2-7, so the J call may be wrong. Germline V gene data show CDR1 as SNHLY and CDR2 as FYNNEI. This CDR3 comprises 14 residues. CDR3 sequence (DNA): TGTGCCAGCAGTCCGCGGGACCGCGTAGAGGAGCAGTACTTC. It yields the protein CASSPRDRVEEQYF.

This clonotype was seen many times. This chain connects TRBV29-1 to TRBJ2-3; no definite D call. With 8 bases removed from V and 0 bases from J, the gap between germline ends came to 15 bases. The CDR3 spans 14 residues. From germline, CDR1 is SQVTM and CDR2 ANQGSEA. For the CDR3, the DNA is TGCAGCTCCCCAGGAAAATCTAGCACAGATACGCAGTATTTT. Its translation is CSSPGKSSTDTQYF.

This clonotype appeared once. This rearrangement joins TRBV6-2 or TRBV6-3 to TRBJ2-5, with D hard to call. Looked up from germline, CDR1 is MNHEY and CDR2 is SVGEGT. The CDR3 spans 14 residues. The germline V and J ends were trimmed by 5 bases and 5 bases, with 15 bases remaining between them. CDR3 region: CASSPALRRETQYF. The CDR3 nucleotides are TGTGCCAGCAGTCCGGCGTTACGTCGGGAGACCCAGTACTTC.

This clonotype was counted between two and nine times. The chain joins TRBV20-1 to TRBJ2-2, with D perhaps TRBD1 (5 bases). Germline V gene data show CDR1 as DFQATT and CDR2 as SNEGSKA (reference sequence). The V end was cut by 0 bases, the J end by 4 bases, with 18 bases between. The CDR3 covers 17 residues. CDR3 sequence: CSARDLTGADVTGELFF. As DNA, the CDR3 is TGCAGTGCTAGAGATCTTACAGGAGCCGATGTCACCGGGGAGCTGTTTTTT.

In this sample, this clonotype turned up a few times. This may stem from a read error, because a much larger clone lies one nucleotide away. The chain links TRBV25-1 to TRBJ2-5; possible D gene TRBD1, 6 bases. V gave up 7 bases and J gave up 11 bases, with 17 bases separating them. Germline V gives CDR1 MGHDK, CDR2 SYGVNS. The CDR3 covers 12 residues. As DNA, the CDR3 is TGTGCCAGCACCTCAGGGGAAGGTGAGCAGTACTTC. This sequence encodes CASTSGEGEQYF.

This clonotype was seen only a few times. The V and J genes are TRBV20-1 and TRBJ1-1; unclear D gene. Trimming pared 1 base from V and 1 base from J, leaving 13 bases between. Looked up from germline, CDR1 is DFQATT and CDR2 is SNEGSKA (reference sequence). This CDR3 comprises 15 residues. The CDR3 DNA is TGCAGTGCTAGAGCTACCACAAGCGGGAACACTGAAGCTTTCTTT. Translating gives CSARATTSGNTEAFF.

In this sample, this clonotype turned up many times. The rearrangement links TRBV5-1 to TRBJ2-1, with 7 bases that match TRBD2. Germline trimming cut 6 bases from V and 5 bases from J; bases unmatched to any gene: 8. The length of the CDR3 is 14 residues. The germline CDR1 and CDR2 sequences are SGHRS and YFSETQ. CDR3 region: CASKGRDGHNEQFF. The CDR3 DNA reads as TGCGCCAGCAAGGGGAGGGACGGCCACAATGAGCAGTTCTTC.

The chain employs TRBV5-1 and TRBJ2-5, with D maybe TRBD1 (6 bases). CDR3 length: 14 residues. Trimming took off 6 bases at V and 1 base at J, with 13 bases between the two ends. The germline gives CDR1 SGHRS, CDR2 YFSETQ. The CDR3 nucleotides are TGCGCCAGCAATATAGGGGGATTCCAAGAGACCCAGTACTTC. Its translation is CASNIGGFQETQYF.

The table lists this clonotype with a few counts. The rearrangement links TRBV27 to TRBJ2-1; TRBD2 is a possible D gene (6 bases). Germline V gene sequence: CDR1 MNHEY, CDR2 SMNVEV (reference sequence). CDR3 size: 16 residues. Trimming left V 10 bases short and J 6 bases short, with 25 bases between. The CDR3 loop is CATRDPLAPNFNEQFF. CDR3 in DNA: TGTGCCACCCGTGACCCCCTAGCGCCGAACTTCAATGAGCAGTTCTTC.

The chain is built from TRBV4-3 and TRBJ1-6; D gene ambiguous. The V and J ends lost 1 base and 4 bases respectively, with 8 bases between them. Looked up from germline, CDR1 is LGHNA and CDR2 is YSLEER. The CDR3 extends over 15 amino acids. The CDR3: CASSQGGRYNSPLHF. CDR3 nucleotides: TGCGCCAGCAGCCAAGGCGGCAGATATAATTCACCCCTCCACTTT.

The chain has TRBV28 and TRBJ2-1, with D hard to call. In germline, CDR1 is MDHEN, CDR2 SYDVKM. Deletions cut 6 bases from V and 8 bases from J, with 5 bases between. CDR3 size: 10 residues. CDR3 coding DNA: TGTGCCAGCAGAGGAGATGAGCAGTTCTTC. It specifies CASRGDEQFF.

About this clonotype itself: An end of the junction differs from the germline gene, which may be a read error. J is TRBJ1-5 and V is TRBV7-8, with unresolved D. Germline CDR1 reads SGHVS; CDR2 reads FQNEAQ. This CDR3 contains 13 residues. The CDR3 coding sequence is TGTGTCAGCAGCTCTGACGGTGATCAGCCCCAGCATTTT. Protein: CVSSSDGDQPQHF.

This clonotype was detected ten times or more. The V and J genes are TRBV4-1 and TRBJ1-2; D not certain. Trimming took 0 bases from V and 7 from J, leaving 6 bases between them. This CDR3 has 12 residues. Germline V gene data show CDR1 as MGHRA and CDR2 as YSYEKL. The chain's CDR3 is CASSQDGAGYTF. The CDR3 DNA is TGCGCCAGCAGCCAAGATGGAGCTGGCTACACCTTC.

The chain joins TRBV7-6 to TRBJ2-7, with D uncertain. Germline V gene data show CDR1 as SGHVS and CDR2 as FNYEAQ. Trimming shortened V by 4 bases and J by 0 bases, and 13 bases separated the two germline ends. CDR3 length: 15 residues. The CDR3 nucleotides read TGTGCCAGCAGCTGTGTTACGGAGTCCTCCTACGAGCAGTACTTC. Residues: CASSCVTESSYEQYF. The whole variable domain, remainder taken from reference TRBV7-6 and TRBJ2-7, is GAGVSQSPRYKVTKRGQDVALRCDPISGHVSLYWYRQALGQGPEFLTYFNYEAQQDKSGLPNDRFSAERPEGSISTLTIQRTEQRDSAMYRCASSCVTESSYEQYFGPGTRLTVT.

A remark on this clonotype: A much larger clone sits a single nucleotide away, making a read error possible. J is TRBJ2-7 and V is TRBV20-1; TRBD1 aligns across 7 bases. The last part of the DNA fits TRBJ2-5 better; the J call may be wrong. This CDR3 has 15 residues. CDR1 is DFQATT and CDR2 is SNEGSKA in the germline V gene (reference sequence). The CDR3 loop is CSARSTKDRIGTQYF. The CDR3 region has the DNA TGCAGTGCTAGGTCGACCAAGGACAGGATAGGGACCCAGTACTTC.

This clonotype has a handful of counts. The chain couples TRBV29-1 to TRBJ1-1, with D perhaps matching TRBD1 (6 bases). The CDR3 consists of 10 residues. V was clipped by 5 bases and J by 11 bases, with 12 bases between them. Germline V CDR1 and CDR2: SQVTM, ANQGSEA. The CDR3 nucleotides read TGCAGCGTTCAACAGGGTGTGGCTTTCTTT. Amino acids: CSVQQGVAFF. The full variable domain, with the rest looked up from reference TRBV29-1 and TRBJ1-1, is SAVISQKPSRDICQRGTSLTIQCQVDSQVTMMFWYRQQPGQSLTLIATANQGSEATYESGFVIDKFPISRPNLTFSTLTVSNMSPEDSSIYLCSVQQGVAFFGQGTRLTVV.

At least ten counts were recorded for this clonotype. The chain carries TRBV5-1 and TRBJ2-1, with D maybe TRBD1 (5 bases). The V end was cut by 5 bases, the J end by 5 bases, with 14 bases between. This CDR3 has 14 amino acids. In germline, CDR1 is SGHRS, CDR2 YFSETQ. The CDR3 protein is CASRVLTGNNEQFF. The CDR3 region has the DNA TGCGCCAGCAGGGTTTTAACAGGAAACAATGAGCAGTTCTTC.

This clonotype came up many times. The gene calls are TRBV15 and TRBJ2-5; unclear D gene. This CDR3 comprises 15 residues. Germline values: CDR1 LNHNV, CDR2 YYDKDF (reference sequence). Between the trimmed V and J ends, which lost 5 bases and 5 bases, there was a span of 18 bases. In DNA form, the CDR3 reads TGTGCCACCAGCTTCAGTCGTAGCCTGGGGGAGACCCAGTACTTC. Protein: CATSFSRSLGETQYF.